The 13 T cell receptor beta chains given below trace back to one sample, sequenced in a study of OX40 agonist ivuxolimab in advanced cancers. Profiled with immunoSEQ multiplex PCR; TCRdb holds only in-frame clones, not every one. Of about 81,000 clones detected, 88% appear once; the ten largest clones hold under 0.6%. Sequencing was performed on CD4+ or CD8+ T cells sorted from blood, taken in a trial of the OX40 agonist ivuxolimab. These receptor sequences come from an adult with an advanced solid tumor such as melanoma, head and neck, liver or kidney cancer.

This chain joins TRBV7-9 and TRBJ2-1; D is ambiguous. From germline, CDR1 is SEHNR and CDR2 FQNEAQ (reference sequence). With 7 bases removed from V and 7 bases from J, the gap between germline ends came to 14 bases. This CDR3 spans 13 amino acids. DNA of the CDR3: TGTGCCAGCACCCCCGCCGGCGCGAATGAGCAGTTCTTC. Its translation: CASTPAGANEQFF.

The CDR3 DNA follows: TGTGCCAGCAGCCCCGGGGTAGTCTACAATGAGCAGTTCTTC. Encoded protein: CASSPGVVYNEQFF. The rearrangement links TRBV5-5 to TRBJ2-1, with D maybe TRBD2 (5 bases). Trimming removed 4 bases at V and 3 bases at J, with 11 bases between. Germline lookup yields CDR1 SGHKS and CDR2 YYEKEE (reference sequence). This CDR3 region has 14 residues.

This chain connects TRBV5-1 to TRBJ2-7; 7 bases match TRBD1. Germline V gene data show CDR1 as SGHRS and CDR2 as YFSETQ. V lost 7 bases, J lost 5 bases, and 9 bases stayed unmatched. The CDR3 totals 13 residues. CDR3 sequence: CASRQGRFHEQYF. The CDR3 region has the DNA TGCGCCAGCCGACAGGGTAGATTCCACGAGCAGTACTTC. Variable domain in full (rest from reference TRBV5-1 and TRBJ2-7): KAGVTQTPRYLIKTRGQQVTLSCSPISGHRSVSWYQQTPGQGLQFLFEYFSETQRNKGNFPGRFSGRQFSNSRSEMNVSTLELGDSALYLCASRQGRFHEQYFGPGTRLTVT.

The chain has TRBV29-1 and TRBJ1-2; 9 bases fit TRBD1. This CDR3 contains 14 residues. CDR1 and CDR2 from the germline V gene are SQVTM and ANQGSEA. V lost 4 bases and J lost 8; bases outside the gene matches: 11. Here the CDR3 reads CSVVPGQGIDGYTF. The CDR3 nucleotides are TGCAGCGTTGTCCCGGGACAGGGAATTGACGGCTACACCTTC.

The chain combines TRBV7-8 with TRBJ2-3; no firm D call. Germline CDR1 is SGHVS and CDR2 is FQNEAQ. The CDR3 has 13 residues. Trimming shortened V by 5 bases and J by 0 bases, and 6 bases separated the two germline ends. Here the CDR3 reads CASSMTSTDTQYF. The CDR3 nucleotides are TGTGCCAGCAGCATGACTAGCACAGATACGCAGTATTTT.

The V call is TRBV7-9, the J call TRBJ1-1, with D tentatively TRBD1 (5 bases). Germline CDR1 and CDR2: SEHNR and FQNEAQ (reference sequence). This CDR3 has 13 residues. V was pared by 5 bases and J by 4 bases, with 11 bases between. CDR3 protein: CASSRTQGTEAFF. The DNA for the CDR3 is TGTGCCAGCAGCCGCACCCAGGGCACTGAAGCTTTCTTT.

The rearrangement uses TRBV19 and TRBJ1-5, with D maybe TRBD1 (5 bases). V was clipped by 4 bases and J by 4 bases, with 11 bases between them. CDR1 is LNHDA and CDR2 is SQIVND in the germline V gene (reference sequence). CDR3 length equals 14 residues. The CDR3 region has the DNA TGTGCCAGTAGTACGGGGCAGGGTAATCAGCCCCAGCATTTT. As protein: CASSTGQGNQPQHF.

The gene calls are TRBV7-2 and TRBJ1-3, with D perhaps matching TRBD1 (5 bases). Germline V gene sequence: CDR1 SGHTA, CDR2 FQGNSA. The length of the CDR3 is 14 residues. Trimming shortened V by 4 bases and J by 2 bases, and 9 bases separated the two germline ends. CDR3 loop: CASSYRSTGNTIYF. In nucleotides, the CDR3 is TGTGCCAGCAGCTACAGGTCCACTGGAAACACCATATATTTT.

The rearrangement uses TRBV9 and TRBJ1-1; D uncertain. V dropped 4 bases and J dropped 7 bases, with 17 bases sitting between them. The CDR3 spans 14 residues. Germline V gene lookup returns CDR1 SGDLS and CDR2 YYNGEE. The CDR3 DNA sequence: TGTGCCAGCAGCCGGGGATCGGGCGTATATGAAGCTTTCTTT. Encoded protein: CASSRGSGVYEAFF. The variable domain in full, with the rest retrieved from reference TRBV9 and TRBJ1-1, is DSGVTQTPKHLITATGQRVTLRCSPRSGDLSVYWYQQSLDQGLQFLIQYYNGEERAKGNILERFSAQQFPDLHSELNLSSLELGDSALYFCASSRGSGVYEAFFGQGTRLTVV.

The chain combines TRBV25-1 with TRBJ1-5; D remains ambiguous. There are 14 residues in the CDR3. V shed 5 bases and J shed 3 bases, with 11 bases lying between them. Germline CDR1 is MGHDK and CDR2 is SYGVNS. CDR3 amino acids: CASSPREFNQPQHF. The CDR3 nucleotides read TGTGCCAGCAGTCCGCGGGAGTTCAATCAGCCCCAGCATTTT.

This chain links TRBV21-1 with TRBJ1-2; TRBD1 reflects the table's D call only, with no check against the DNA. TRBV21-1 is a listed pseudogene. The CDR3 runs 16 residues. The CDR3 region has the DNA TGTGCCAGCAGCGGGGCCGGCCGGACAGCCCGCTATGGCTACACCTTC. Encoded protein: CASSGAGRTARYGYTF.

The chain has TRBV18 and TRBJ1-2; 11 bases map to TRBD1. V trimming: 3 bases; J trimming: 7 bases; junction bases outside the gene matches: 7. The length of the CDR3 is 15 residues. CDR1 and CDR2 (germline): KGHSH, LQKENI. CDR3 loop: CASSPGQGASGGYTF. The CDR3 coding sequence is TGTGCCAGCTCACCCGGACAGGGGGCCTCGGGTGGCTACACCTTC.

The chain combines TRBV5-1 with TRBJ2-7; TRBD1 aligns across 9 bases. Trimming at V came to 3 bases and at J to 0 bases, leaving 4 bases not matched to a gene. Germline CDR1 and CDR2: SGHRS and YFSETQ. The CDR3 has 15 residues. DNA for the CDR3: TGCGCCAGCAGCTCCGGACAGGGGTTCTCCTACGAGCAGTACTTC. Amino acids: CASSSGQGFSYEQYF.